The 6 T cell receptor beta chains below were found in one sample sequenced in a study of glioma-infiltrating T cells after dendritic cell vaccination. Data came from immunoSEQ multiplex PCR; TCRdb stores just in-frame clones and leaves some out. The table shows roughly 60,000 clones, with approximately 86% occurring only once. Time point given: after dendritic cell vaccination, including at tumor progression/relapse. Material: blood, obtained after dendritic cell vaccination. All receptors derive from a human donor with glioblastoma.

V usage is TRBV27 and J usage is TRBJ2-1, with TRBD2 identical over 9 bases. Germline CDR1 and CDR2: MNHEY and SMNVEV (reference sequence). The CDR3 runs 15 residues. With V trimmed by 2 bases and J by 6 bases, 5 bases remained unmatched. The DNA for the CDR3 is TGTGCCAGCAGTTTAGGGCTAGCGGGACTCAATGAGCAGTTCTTC. Translation: CASSLGLAGLNEQFF.

The rearrangement joins TRBV25-1 to TRBJ1-5, with TRBD1 identical over 8 bases. CDR1 is MGHDK, CDR2 SYGVNS, per germline. The V and J ends lost 6 bases and 2 bases, in that order; junction bases with no gene match: 6. CDR3 length equals 15 residues. The CDR3 reads CASSAGGAGNQPQHF. The CDR3 coding sequence is TGTGCCAGCAGCGCAGGGGGCGCGGGCAATCAGCCCCAGCATTTT. The full variable domain, completed using reference TRBV25-1 and TRBJ1-5, is EADIYQTPRYLVIGTGKKITLECSQTMGHDKMYWYQQDPGMELHLIHYSYGVNSTEKGDLSSESTVSRIRTEHFPLTLESARPSHTSQYLCASSAGGAGNQPQHFGDGTRLSIL.

The chain recombines TRBV6-5 with TRBJ2-5; maybe TRBD2 (5 bases). This CDR3 has 15 amino acids. V shed 2 bases and J shed 5 bases, with 15 bases lying between them. Germline CDR1 is MNHEY and CDR2 is SVGAGI. As DNA, the CDR3 is TGTGCCAGCAGTTACACCTCGGGAATGGTGGAGACCCAGTACTTC. Its protein product is CASSYTSGMVETQYF.

This clone occurred once. The chain has TRBV15 and TRBJ1-1; D may be TRBD1 (5 bases). The CDR3 is 14 residues long. CDR1 is LNHNV and CDR2 is YYDKDF in the germline V gene (reference sequence). Trimming cost V 0 bases and J 4 bases, with 9 bases left between them. The CDR3 DNA reads as TGTGCCACCAGCAGAGATTCAGGGTTCACTGAAGCTTTCTTT. It codes for CATSRDSGFTEAFF.

The chain employs TRBV7-2 and TRBJ2-7; no firm D call. Trimming pared 5 bases from V and 2 bases from J, leaving 16 bases between. This CDR3 contains 15 residues. Germline CDR1 reads SGHTA; CDR2 reads FQGNSA. Here the CDR3 DNA reads TGTGCCAGCAGCGCACCGAAGCCTCGGGCCTACGAGCAGTACTTC. This encodes CASSAPKPRAYEQYF.

The rearrangement uses TRBV6-1 and TRBJ1-1; 7 bases fit TRBD1. Germline CDR1 and CDR2: MNHNS and SASEGT. V lost 4 bases and J lost 5; bases outside the gene matches: 7. The length of the CDR3 is 14 residues. DNA of the CDR3: TGTGCCAGCAGTGTAAGACAGGGAGGAACTGAAGCTTTCTTT. It encodes CASSVRQGGTEAFF.